The rows below give T cell receptor beta chains drawn from one sample of a study of T cell clones after liver transplantation. Assay: immunoSEQ multiplex PCR; the TCRdb copy retains only in-frame clones and omits some. The sample comprises about 20,000 clones, about 83% of which are singletons, and 35% rests with the top ten. The sample in question was CD8+ T cells from blood, obtained around 52 months after liver transplant. The receptor source for this set is a human patient who received a liver transplant. Some of the T cells might come from the graft donor. Both conserved end residues are part of each CDR3. The D gene is left open where the match is weak. Some rows mark clone size as missing; the rest say once, few, many or name a class of expanded clone.

v_call	cdr3_length	d_call	clone_size	j_call	cdr3_aa	cdr3_nt
TRBV7-8	14	TRBD2	NA	TRBJ2-7	CASSYRDYSYEQYF	TGTGCCAGCAGCTACCGGGACTACTCCTACGAGCAGTACTTC
TRBV18	14	TRBD1	NA	TRBJ2-5	CASSPDRGQETQYF	TGTGCCAGCTCGCCCGACAGGGGTCAAGAGACCCAGTACTTC
TRBV6-1	15	TRBD1	few	TRBJ2-3	CASSEAIQGADTQYF	TGTGCCAGCAGTGAAGCAATACAGGGGGCAGATACGCAGTATTTT
TRBV28	14	NA	many	TRBJ1-2	CASKIHGAGDGYTF	TGTGCCAGTAAAATACACGGGGCAGGGGATGGCTACACCTTC
TRBV28	11	NA	NA	TRBJ2-1	CASSSYNEQFF	TGTGCCAGCAGTTCTTACAATGAGCAGTTCTTC
TRBV4-1	15	NA	NA	TRBJ1-1	CASSQDQQANTEAFF	TGCGCCAGCAGCCAAGATCAACAGGCAAACACTGAAGCTTTCTTT
TRBV27	14	NA	medium-sized	TRBJ2-4	CASSFGGAKNIQYF	TGTGCCAGCAGTTTTGGGGGGGCCAAAAACATTCAGTACTTC
TRBV27	13	NA	NA	TRBJ1-5	CASSLYTYQPQHF	TGTGCCAGCAGTTTATACACCTATCAGCCCCAGCATTTT
TRBV7-8	14	NA	NA	TRBJ1-1	CASSPPDGYTEAFF	TGTGCCAGCAGCCCCCCCGACGGGTACACTGAAGCTTTCTTT
TRBV11-2	19	NA	NA	TRBJ2-2	CASSPWGGSEGTNTGELFF	TGTGCCAGCAGCCCGTGGGGGGGCAGTGAGGGCACGAACACCGGGGAGCTGTTTTTT
TRBV12-5	11	NA	NA	TRBJ2-1	CASGLVYEQFF	TGTGCTAGTGGTTTGGTTTACGAGCAGTTCTTC
TRBV4-1	15	NA	NA	TRBJ2-7	CASSQTFSGSYEQYF	TGCGCCAGCAGCCAAACCTTTAGTGGGTCCTACGAGCAGTACTTC
TRBV7-2	13	NA	NA	TRBJ1-1	CASSLSGGTEAFF	TGTGCCAGCAGCTTAAGTGGAGGTACTGAAGCTTTCTTT
TRBV28	13	NA	NA	TRBJ1-4	CASSPQGQEKLFF	TGTGCCAGCAGTCCCCAGGGTCAGGAAAAACTGTTTTTT
TRBV19	16	TRBD2	NA	TRBJ2-7	CASSIDPGTIYYEQYF	TGTGCCAGTAGTATAGATCCGGGGACTATATACTACGAGCAGTACTTC
TRBV10-2	13	NA	once	TRBJ2-7	CASSEARTYEQYF	TGCGCCAGCAGTGAGGCCAGAACCTACGAGCAGTACTTC
TRBV9	16	TRBD2	once	TRBJ2-1	CASSARGLAGNNEQFF	TGTGCCAGCAGCGCGCGAGGGCTAGCGGGGAACAATGAGCAGTTCTTC
TRBV27	13	NA	NA	TRBJ1-1	CASRLGENTEAFF	TGTGCCAGCAGGCTAGGGGAGAACACTGAAGCTTTCTTT
TRBV10-1	14	NA	NA	TRBJ1-1	CASSAQGMNTEAFF	TGCGCCAGCAGTGCCCAGGGAATGAACACTGAAGCTTTCTTT
TRBV11-2	15	TRBD2	NA	TRBJ2-1	CASSLETQGGDEQFF	TGTGCCAGCAGCTTAGAAACGCAGGGAGGGGATGAGCAGTTCTTC
TRBV6-5	12	NA	NA	TRBJ1-1	CASSSGQDEAFF	TGTGCCAGCAGTTCGGGACAAGATGAAGCTTTCTTT
TRBV19	14	NA	NA	TRBJ2-6	CASKTVSGANVLTF	TGTGCCAGTAAGACGGTCTCTGGGGCCAACGTCCTGACTTTC
TRBV2	12	NA	NA	TRBJ2-1	CASSARYNEQFF	TGTGCCAGCAGTGCCAGGTACAATGAGCAGTTCTTC
TRBV7-3	16	NA	NA	TRBJ2-1	CASSPGHRALYNEQFF	TGTGCCAGCAGCCCCGGGCACAGGGCCCTATACAATGAGCAGTTCTTC
TRBV30	14	NA	once	TRBJ2-7	CAWSYPDTNYEQYF	TGTGCCTGGAGTTACCCCGACACGAACTACGAGCAGTACTTC
TRBV13	15	NA	NA	TRBJ2-3	CASSFQGTSTDTQYF	TGTGCCAGCAGCTTCCAGGGGACGAGCACAGATACGCAGTATTTT
TRBV28	13	TRBD1	NA	TRBJ2-7	CASSLGQSYEQYF	TGTGCCAGCAGTTTGGGACAGTCCTACGAGCAGTACTTC
TRBV11-2	13	NA	NA	TRBJ2-5	CASSFPPQETQYF	TGTGCCAGCAGCTTCCCACCCCAAGAGACCCAGTACTTC
TRBV21-1	14	NA	NA	TRBJ1-5	CASSLRGSNQPQHF	TGTGCCAGCAGTCTCAGGGGTAGCAATCAGCCCCAGCATTTT
TRBV30	16	TRBD2	few	TRBJ2-6	CAWTVGGLSGANVLTF	TGTGCCTGGACAGTGGGAGGGCTCTCTGGGGCCAACGTCCTGACTTTC
TRBV5-4	17	TRBD1	NA	TRBJ1-1	CASSSRDRGRLGTEAFF	TGTGCCAGCAGCAGCCGGGACAGGGGGCGGTTAGGGACTGAAGCTTTCTTT
TRBV10-3	19	TRBD1	NA	TRBJ2-2	CAISGTYSGTGGFTGELFF	TGTGCCATCAGTGGAACCTATTCCGGGACAGGGGGCTTCACCGGGGAGCTGTTTTTT
TRBV6-6	15	NA	few	TRBJ1-2	CASSYYPEGNYGYTF	TGTGCCAGCAGTTATTATCCCGAGGGAAACTATGGCTACACCTTC
TRBV7-9	13	NA	once	TRBJ1-6	CASSFGVPSPLHF	TGTGCCAGCAGCTTTGGAGTTCCTTCACCCCTCCACTTT
TRBV11-2	16	NA	NA	TRBJ1-3	CASTLEGPYSGNTIYF	TGTGCCAGCACCCTGGAGGGCCCCTACTCTGGAAACACCATATATTTT
TRBV27	15	TRBD1	once	TRBJ1-2	CASSLSRGGASGYTF	TGTGCCAGCAGTTTATCGAGAGGGGGCGCAAGTGGCTACACCTTC
TRBV9	16	TRBD2	medium-sized	TRBJ2-3	CASSGWTSGHTDTQYF	TGTGCCAGCAGCGGGTGGACTAGCGGGCACACAGATACGCAGTATTTT
TRBV6-5	12	NA	NA	TRBJ1-2	CASTGTNYGYTF	TGTGCCAGCACAGGGACTAACTATGGCTACACCTTC
TRBV19	14	TRBD1	NA	TRBJ1-2	CASQNPRTGYGYTF	TGTGCCAGTCAGAACCCCCGGACAGGGTATGGCTACACCTTC
TRBV6-5	14	NA	NA	TRBJ1-6	CASAMVTSNSPLHF	TGTGCCAGCGCTATGGTGACGTCAAATTCACCCCTCCACTTT
TRBV27	11	NA	NA	TRBJ2-5	CASSLGETQYF	TGTGCCAGCAGTTTAGGGGAGACCCAGTACTTC
TRBV28	14	NA	NA	TRBJ1-5	CASSPTPGNQPQHF	TGTGCCAGCAGCCCCACACCGGGAAATCAGCCCCAGCATTTT